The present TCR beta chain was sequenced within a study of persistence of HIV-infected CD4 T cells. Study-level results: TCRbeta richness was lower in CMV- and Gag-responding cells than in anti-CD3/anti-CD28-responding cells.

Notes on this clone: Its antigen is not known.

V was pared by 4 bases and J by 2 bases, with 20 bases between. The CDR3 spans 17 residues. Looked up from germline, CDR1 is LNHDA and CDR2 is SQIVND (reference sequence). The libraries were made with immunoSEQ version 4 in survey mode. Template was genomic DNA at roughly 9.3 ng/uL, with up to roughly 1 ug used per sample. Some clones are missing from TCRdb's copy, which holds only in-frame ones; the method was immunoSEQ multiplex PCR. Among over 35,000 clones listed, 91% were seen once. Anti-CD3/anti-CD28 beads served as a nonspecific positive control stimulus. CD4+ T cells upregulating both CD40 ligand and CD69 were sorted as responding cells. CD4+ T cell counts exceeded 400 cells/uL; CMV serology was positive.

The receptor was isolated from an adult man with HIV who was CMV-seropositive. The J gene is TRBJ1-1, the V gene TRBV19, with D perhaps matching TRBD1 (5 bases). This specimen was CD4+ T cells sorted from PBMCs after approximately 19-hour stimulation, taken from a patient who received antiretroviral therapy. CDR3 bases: TGTGCCAGTAGTACCCCCCGTGGCAGGGATCGCAACACTGAAGCTTTCTTT. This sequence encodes CASSTPRGRDRNTEAFF.